A single sample is the source of the 21 T cell receptor beta chains below, sequenced in a study of long-term antiretroviral therapy in people with HIV. An immunoSEQ assay, version v3.0, was performed at survey level. Sequencing used immunoSEQ multiplex PCR; TCRdb keeps in-frame clones, though not all of them. The sample has roughly 30,000 clones, 80% seen once; the top ten hold about 7.3%. The specimen comprised unsorted PBMCs, sampled 0.3 years after starting antiretroviral therapy. All receptors derive from a middle-aged man with HIV.

This clone has only a few counts. The CDR3 DNA follows: TGTGCCAGCAGCGTAGACGGGACTAGCGGGTGGTACGAGCAGTACTTC. Amino acids: CASSVDGTSGWYEQYF. This chain connects TRBV9 to TRBJ2-7, with 12 bases lining up with TRBD2. This CDR3 region has 16 residues. The trim removed 0 bases at V and 4 bases at J, leaving 5 bases unmatched. CDR1 and CDR2 from the germline V gene are SGDLS and YYNGEE.

V and J are TRBV6-5 and TRBJ2-7, with D uncertain. V lost 0 bases to trimming and J lost 2 bases, with 11 bases between them. The CDR3 length is 15 residues. The germline V gene has CDR1 MNHEY and CDR2 SVGAGI. This CDR3 is CASSYSFVGTYEQYF. CDR3 nucleotides: TGTGCCAGCAGTTACTCGTTCGTGGGCACCTACGAGCAGTACTTC.

The chain carries TRBV27 and TRBJ2-7, with D possibly TRBD2 on 6 matching bases. Trimming cost V 2 bases and J 5 bases, with 13 bases left between them. Per the germline V gene, CDR1 is MNHEY and CDR2 is SMNVEV (reference sequence). The CDR3 has 14 residues. CDR3 protein: CASSLRTTGNEQYF. As DNA, the CDR3 is TGTGCCAGCAGTTTAAGGACTACGGGAAACGAGCAGTACTTC.

The chain has TRBV20-1 and TRBJ1-1, with D possibly TRBD1 on 5 matching bases. Germline V CDR1 and CDR2: DFQATT, SNEGSKA (reference sequence). This CDR3 is 11 amino acids long. The CDR3 is CTFRRGTEAFF. CDR3 nucleotide sequence: TGCACCTTTAGGAGGGGCACTGAAGCTTTCTTT.

The V call is TRBV4-3, the J call TRBJ1-1, with 7 bases matching TRBD1. Germline V lookup: CDR1 LGHNA, CDR2 YSLEER. CDR3 length equals 13 residues. Unmatched junction bases numbered 7, after V lost 4 bases and J lost 8 bases. The CDR3 is CASSRETGREAFF. The CDR3 DNA is TGCGCCAGCAGCCGGGAGACAGGGCGGGAAGCTTTCTTT.

This chain connects TRBV4-3 to TRBJ1-3, with D unresolved. The CDR3 has 14 amino acids. Germline values: CDR1 LGHNA, CDR2 YSLEER. The V and J ends lost 0 bases and 2 bases respectively, with 5 bases between them. The CDR3 region has the DNA TGCGCCAGCAGCCAAGACAGGACTGGAAACACCATATATTTT. Protein sequence: CASSQDRTGNTIYF.

The chain combines TRBV4-2 with TRBJ1-2, with a weak D call TRBD1 (5 bases). The V end was cut by 1 base, the J end by 0 bases, with 9 bases between. This CDR3 is 15 amino acids long. CDR1 is LGHNA and CDR2 is YNFKEQ in the germline V gene. The CDR3 spells CASSQGRGPNYGYTF. The CDR3 DNA reads as TGTGCCAGCAGCCAAGGAAGGGGCCCTAACTATGGCTACACCTTC.

The chain links TRBV7-2 to TRBJ1-5, with a weak D call TRBD1 (5 bases). V was cut by 3 bases and J by 9 bases, with 12 bases left in between. In germline, CDR1 is SGHTA, CDR2 FQGNSA. The CDR3 has 13 amino acids. The CDR3, as DNA: TGTGCCAGCAGCTTGGACGGGGGGATGCCCCAGCATTTT. It yields the protein CASSLDGGMPQHF.

The chain has TRBV7-9 and TRBJ2-3; 7 nucleotides line up with TRBD2. The junction had 15 bases not matched to a gene; V was cut back by 5 bases and J by 4 bases. The CDR3 consists of 17 residues. The germline gives CDR1 SEHNR, CDR2 FQNEAQ (reference sequence). The DNA for the CDR3 is TGTGCCAGCAGCAACGTCCCGGGGCGGGAGAACGCAGATACGCAGTATTTT. The encoded protein is CASSNVPGRENADTQYF.

DNA for the CDR3: TGTGCCATCAGATCAGGGGGCCCCGGGGAGCTGTTTTTT. It translates to CAIRSGGPGELFF. The chain couples TRBV10-3 to TRBJ2-2; 8 bases are a match to TRBD1. The CDR3 contains 13 residues. With 6 bases clipped from V and 6 bases from J, the junction kept 3 bases outside the gene matches. Germline V gene data show CDR1 as ENHRY and CDR2 as SYGVKD.

The J gene is TRBJ1-1, the V gene TRBV25-1, with no clear D. V was clipped by 6 bases and J by 4 bases, with 9 bases between them. In germline, CDR1 is MGHDK, CDR2 SYGVNS. CDR3 size: 12 residues. CDR3 region: CASRDGLTEAFF. The CDR3 DNA reads as TGTGCCAGCAGGGACGGCCTCACTGAAGCTTTCTTT.

The rearrangement uses TRBV7-8 and TRBJ2-7; 7 bases are a match to TRBD2. The CDR3 spans 16 residues. Per the germline V gene, CDR1 is SGHVS and CDR2 is FQNEAQ. J gave up 2 bases and V 0 bases, and 7 bases lay outside the gene matches. CDR3 nucleotide sequence: TGTGCCAGCAGCTTAGCGCGTGGGGGGGAGACCTACGAGCAGTACTTC. This encodes CASSLARGGETYEQYF.

The chain joins TRBV7-9 to TRBJ2-3; unclear D gene. The CDR3 has 15 amino acids. Germline lookup yields CDR1 SEHNR and CDR2 FQNEAQ (reference sequence). V was cut by 2 bases and J by 0 bases, with 9 bases left in between. Here the CDR3 reads CASSLPISSTDTQYF. The CDR3 coding sequence is TGTGCCAGCAGCTTACCTATATCTAGCACAGATACGCAGTATTTT.

The chain joins TRBV5-5 to TRBJ1-2; maybe TRBD1 (6 bases). Germline V CDR1 and CDR2: SGHKS, YYEKEE (reference sequence). V dropped 1 base and J dropped 4 bases, with 11 bases sitting between them. CDR3 length: 14 amino acids. DNA of the CDR3: TGTGCCAGCAGCTTGTATGCAGGGGCCTATGGCTACACCTTC. Protein sequence: CASSLYAGAYGYTF.

The chain has TRBV11-2 and TRBJ1-1, with D uncertain. V was pared by 3 bases and J by 6 bases, with 8 bases between. This CDR3 is built from 12 residues. In germline, CDR1 is SGHAT, CDR2 FQNNGV. The CDR3 DNA reads as TGTGCCAGCAGCTTGAATCTTCCTGAAGCTTTCTTT. It translates to CASSLNLPEAFF.

This clone was counted between two and nine times. The rearrangement joins TRBV19 to TRBJ1-5; a weak D match, TRBD1 (5 bases). V dropped 3 bases and J dropped 1 base, with 7 bases sitting between them. The germline V gene encodes CDR1 LNHDA and CDR2 SQIVND (reference sequence). The CDR3 loop spans 14 amino acids. CDR3 nucleotide sequence: TGTGCCAGTAGTATGAGGGACAGCAATCAGCCCCAGCATTTT. This translates into CASSMRDSNQPQHF. The full variable domain, with the rest looked up from reference TRBV19 and TRBJ1-5, is DGGITQSPKYLFRKEGQNVTLSCEQNLNHDAMYWYRQDPGQGLRLIYYSQIVNDFQKGDIAEGYSVSREKKESFPLTVTSAQKNPTAFYLCASSMRDSNQPQHFGDGTRLSIL.

CDR3 residues: CASSLSAPVSYNEQFF. CDR3 nucleotides: TGTGCCAGCAGTTTATCCGCCCCTGTCTCCTACAATGAGCAGTTCTTC. The V and J genes are TRBV27 and TRBJ2-1; D is unresolved. The CDR3 runs 16 residues. Germline V gives CDR1 MNHEY, CDR2 SMNVEV (reference sequence). Trimming cost V 0 bases and J 0 bases, with 9 bases left between them.

The chain carries TRBV5-4 and TRBJ2-3; TRBD1 matches at 7 bases. CDR1 and CDR2 from the germline V gene are SGHNT and YYREEE (reference sequence). V gave up 5 bases and J gave up 2 bases; unmatched junction bases: 5. The CDR3 spans 14 residues. The CDR3: CASRGQVTTDTQYF. The CDR3 bases are TGTGCCAGCAGAGGACAGGTAACCACAGATACGCAGTATTTT.

V is TRBV27 and J is TRBJ2-4; perhaps D is TRBD1 or TRBD2 (5 bases each). CDR1 is MNHEY and CDR2 is SMNVEV in the germline V gene (reference sequence). This CDR3 region has 18 residues. Deletions cut 5 bases from V and 0 bases from J, with 20 bases between. The CDR3 is CASSIKGTGLLAKNIQYF. The CDR3 DNA is TGTGCCAGCAGTATAAAAGGCACAGGACTCCTAGCCAAAAACATTCAGTACTTC.

The rearrangement links TRBV29-1 to TRBJ2-3, with 7 positions matching TRBD1. CDR1 SQVTM and CDR2 ANQGSEA come from the germline V gene. The ends lost 7 bases at V and 6 bases at J; junction bases unmatched: 10. The CDR3 is made up of 13 amino acids. CDR3 protein: CSATPQTGDTQYF. The CDR3 nucleotides read TGCAGCGCCACGCCCCAGACAGGGGATACGCAGTATTTT.

This chain uses TRBV7-9 with TRBJ2-7; TRBD1 might be the D (6 bases). The germline V gene has CDR1 SEHNR and CDR2 FQNEAQ (reference sequence). V was trimmed by 5 bases and J by 3 bases, leaving 11 bases between them. The CDR3 spans 13 residues. DNA for the CDR3: TGTGCCAGCAGCGCGGACAGAGTCTACGAGCAGTACTTC. Translated, it gives CASSADRVYEQYF.